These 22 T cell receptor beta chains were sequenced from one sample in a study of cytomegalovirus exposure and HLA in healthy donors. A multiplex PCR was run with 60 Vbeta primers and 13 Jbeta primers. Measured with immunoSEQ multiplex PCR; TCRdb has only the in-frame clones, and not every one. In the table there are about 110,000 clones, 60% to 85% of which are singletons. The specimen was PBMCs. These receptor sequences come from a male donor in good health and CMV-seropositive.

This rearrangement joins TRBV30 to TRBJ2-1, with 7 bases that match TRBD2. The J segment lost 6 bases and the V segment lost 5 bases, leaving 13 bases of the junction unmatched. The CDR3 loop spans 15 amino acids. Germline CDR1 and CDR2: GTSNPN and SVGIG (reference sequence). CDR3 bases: TGTGCCTGGCGACTAGCTCAAACACGAGGCAATGAGCAGTTCTTC. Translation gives CAWRLAQTRGNEQFF.

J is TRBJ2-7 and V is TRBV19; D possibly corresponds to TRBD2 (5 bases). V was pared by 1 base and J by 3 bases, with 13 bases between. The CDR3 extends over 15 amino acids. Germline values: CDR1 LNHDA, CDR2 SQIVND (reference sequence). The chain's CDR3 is CASSIVGGRVYEQYF. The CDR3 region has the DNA TGTGCCAGTAGTATAGTTGGAGGTCGGGTCTACGAGCAGTACTTC.

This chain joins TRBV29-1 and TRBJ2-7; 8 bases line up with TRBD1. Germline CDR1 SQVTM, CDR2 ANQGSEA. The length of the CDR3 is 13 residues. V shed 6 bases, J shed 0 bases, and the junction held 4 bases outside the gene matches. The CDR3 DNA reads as TGCAGCGTCAGACAGGGGTCCTCCTACGAGCAGTACTTC. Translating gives CSVRQGSSYEQYF.

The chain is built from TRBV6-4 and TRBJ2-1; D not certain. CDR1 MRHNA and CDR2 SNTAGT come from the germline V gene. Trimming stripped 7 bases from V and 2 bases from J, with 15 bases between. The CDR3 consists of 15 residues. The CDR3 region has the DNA TGTGCCAGCACCCCCGCCGGGTTTCCCTACAATGAGCAGTTCTTC. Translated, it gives CASTPAGFPYNEQFF.

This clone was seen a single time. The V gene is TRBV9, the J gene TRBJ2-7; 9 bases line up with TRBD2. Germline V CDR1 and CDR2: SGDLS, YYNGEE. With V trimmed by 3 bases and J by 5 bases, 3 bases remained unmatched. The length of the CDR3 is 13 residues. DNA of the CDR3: TGTGCCAGCAGCGGCGGGGGGGAGGACGAGCAGTACTTC. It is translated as CASSGGGEDEQYF.

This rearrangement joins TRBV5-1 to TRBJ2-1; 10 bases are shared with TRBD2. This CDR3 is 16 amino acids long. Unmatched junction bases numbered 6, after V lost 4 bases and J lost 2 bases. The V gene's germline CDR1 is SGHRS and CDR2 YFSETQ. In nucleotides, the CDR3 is TGCGCCAGCAGCCCCACTAGCGGGAATGCCTACAATGAGCAGTTCTTC. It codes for CASSPTSGNAYNEQFF.

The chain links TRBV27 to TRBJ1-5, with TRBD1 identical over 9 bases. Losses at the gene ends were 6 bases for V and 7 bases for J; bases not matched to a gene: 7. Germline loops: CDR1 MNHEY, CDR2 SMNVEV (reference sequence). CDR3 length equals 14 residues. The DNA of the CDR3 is TGTGCCAGCAGCCGGAGGGACAGGGCACAGCCCCAGCATTTT. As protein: CASSRRDRAQPQHF.

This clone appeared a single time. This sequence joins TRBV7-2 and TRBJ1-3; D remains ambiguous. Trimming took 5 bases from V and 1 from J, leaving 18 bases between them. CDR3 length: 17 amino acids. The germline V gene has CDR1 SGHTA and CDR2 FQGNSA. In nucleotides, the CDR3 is TGTGCCAGCAGCCCCCGGGGATCGGTGGGATCTGGAAACACCATATATTTT. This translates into CASSPRGSVGSGNTIYF.

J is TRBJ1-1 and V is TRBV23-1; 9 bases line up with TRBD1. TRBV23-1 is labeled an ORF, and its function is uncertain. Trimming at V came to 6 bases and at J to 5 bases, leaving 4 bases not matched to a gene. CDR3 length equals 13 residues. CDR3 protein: CASRRTGETEAFF. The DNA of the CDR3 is TGCGCCAGCAGACGGACAGGGGAAACTGAAGCTTTCTTT.

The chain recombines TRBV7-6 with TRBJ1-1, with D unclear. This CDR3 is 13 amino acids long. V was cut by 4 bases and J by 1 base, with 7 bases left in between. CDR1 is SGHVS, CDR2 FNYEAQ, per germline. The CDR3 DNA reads TGTGCCAGCAGCTCGGGAGGGAACACTGAAGCTTTCTTT. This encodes CASSSGGNTEAFF.

The CDR3 loop is CASSLDGSGLTDTQYF. The DNA for the CDR3 is TGTGCCAGCAGCTTGGATGGCAGCGGACTCACAGATACGCAGTATTTT. This sequence joins TRBV5-6 and TRBJ2-3; possible D gene TRBD2, 5 bases. Germline CDR1 SGHDT, CDR2 YYEEEE. The CDR3 covers 16 residues. Trimming took 0 bases from V and 2 from J, leaving 13 bases between them. The entire variable domain, with the rest obtained from reference TRBV5-6 and TRBJ2-3, is as follows: DAGVTQSPTHLIKTRGQQVTLRCSPKSGHDTVSWYQQALGQGPQFIFQYYEEEERQRGNFPDRFSGHQFPNYSSELNVNALLLGDSALYLCASSLDGSGLTDTQYFGPGTRLTVL.

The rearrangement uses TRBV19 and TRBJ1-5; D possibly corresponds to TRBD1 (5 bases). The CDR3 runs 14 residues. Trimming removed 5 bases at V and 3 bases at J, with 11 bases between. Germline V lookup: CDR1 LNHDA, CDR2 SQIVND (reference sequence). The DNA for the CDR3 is TGTGCCAGTAGTCGGGGGGACTTCAATCAGCCCCAGCATTTT. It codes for CASSRGDFNQPQHF.

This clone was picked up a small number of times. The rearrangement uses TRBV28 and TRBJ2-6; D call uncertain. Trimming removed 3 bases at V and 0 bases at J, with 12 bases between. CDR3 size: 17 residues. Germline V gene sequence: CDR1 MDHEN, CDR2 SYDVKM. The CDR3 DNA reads TGTGCCAGCAGTTTTGACAAATGGATCTCTGGGGCCAACGTCCTGACTTTC. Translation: CASSFDKWISGANVLTF. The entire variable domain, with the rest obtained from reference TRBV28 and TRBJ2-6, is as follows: DVKVTQSSRYLVKRTGEKVFLECVQDMDHENMFWYRQDPGLGLRLIYFSYDVKMKEKGDIPEGYSVSREKKERFSLILESASTNQTSMYLCASSFDKWISGANVLTFGAGSRLTVL.

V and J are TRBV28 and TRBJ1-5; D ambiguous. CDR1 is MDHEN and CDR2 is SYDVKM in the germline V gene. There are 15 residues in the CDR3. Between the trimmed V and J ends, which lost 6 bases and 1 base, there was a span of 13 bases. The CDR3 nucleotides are TGTGCCAGCAGGTCCACGGGTATAAGCAATCAGCCCCAGCATTTT. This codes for CASRSTGISNQPQHF.

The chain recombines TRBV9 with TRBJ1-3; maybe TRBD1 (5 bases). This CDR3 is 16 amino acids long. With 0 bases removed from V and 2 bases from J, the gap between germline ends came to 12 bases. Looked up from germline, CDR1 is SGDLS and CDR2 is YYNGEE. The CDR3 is CASSVDPMTAGNTIYF. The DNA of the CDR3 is TGTGCCAGCAGCGTAGATCCTATGACAGCTGGAAACACCATATATTTT.

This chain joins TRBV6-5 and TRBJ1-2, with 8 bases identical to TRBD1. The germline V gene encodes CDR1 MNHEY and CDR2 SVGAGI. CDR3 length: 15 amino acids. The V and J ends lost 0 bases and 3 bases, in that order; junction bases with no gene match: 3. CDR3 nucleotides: TGTGCCAGCAGTTACTCCAGGACAGGGCACTATGGCTACACCTTC. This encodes CASSYSRTGHYGYTF.

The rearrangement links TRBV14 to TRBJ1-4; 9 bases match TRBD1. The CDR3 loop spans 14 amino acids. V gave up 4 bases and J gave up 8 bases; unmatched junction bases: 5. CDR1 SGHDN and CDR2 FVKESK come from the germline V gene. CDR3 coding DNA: TGTGCCAGCAGCCCTGGGACAGGGTCCGAAAAACTGTTTTTT. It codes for CASSPGTGSEKLFF.

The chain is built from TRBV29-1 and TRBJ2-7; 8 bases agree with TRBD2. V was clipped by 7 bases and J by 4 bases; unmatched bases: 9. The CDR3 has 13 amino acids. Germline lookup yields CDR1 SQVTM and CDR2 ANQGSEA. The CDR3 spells CSAVLAVGYEQYF. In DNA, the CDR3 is TGCAGCGCCGTACTAGCGGTAGGTTACGAGCAGTACTTC.

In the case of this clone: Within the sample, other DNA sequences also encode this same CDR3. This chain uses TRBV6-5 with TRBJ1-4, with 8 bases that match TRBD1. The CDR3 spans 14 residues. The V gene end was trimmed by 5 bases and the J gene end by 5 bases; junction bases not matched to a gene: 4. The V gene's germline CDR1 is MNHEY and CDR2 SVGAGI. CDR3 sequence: CASSRTGTNEKLFF. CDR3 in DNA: TGTGCCAGCAGTCGGACAGGGACCAATGAAAAACTGTTTTTT.

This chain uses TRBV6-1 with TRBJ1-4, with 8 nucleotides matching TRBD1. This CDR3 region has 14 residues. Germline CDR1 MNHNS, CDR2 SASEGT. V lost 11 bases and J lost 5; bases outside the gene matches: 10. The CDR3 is CAAQDRGRNEKLFF. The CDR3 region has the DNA TGTGCCGCACAAGACAGGGGAAGGAATGAAAAACTGTTTTTT.

CDR3 nucleotides: TGTGCCAGCAGCTTGGCCTCAGGGGCAACTAATGAAAAACTGTTTTTT. Translation gives CASSLASGATNEKLFF. V gene TRBV5-6 combines with J gene TRBJ1-4, with a possible D match to TRBD1 (6 bases). Trimming took 0 bases from V and 0 from J, leaving 9 bases between them. Germline V gene data show CDR1 as SGHDT and CDR2 as YYEEEE. This CDR3 has 16 residues.

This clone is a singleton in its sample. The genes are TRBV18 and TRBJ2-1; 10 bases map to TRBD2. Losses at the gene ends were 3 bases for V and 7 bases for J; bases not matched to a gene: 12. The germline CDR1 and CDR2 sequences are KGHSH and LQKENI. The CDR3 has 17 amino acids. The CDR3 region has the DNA TGTGCCAGCTCACCCGGGGGTACTAGCGGGGTGAAGAATGAGCAGTTCTTC. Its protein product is CASSPGGTSGVKNEQFF.